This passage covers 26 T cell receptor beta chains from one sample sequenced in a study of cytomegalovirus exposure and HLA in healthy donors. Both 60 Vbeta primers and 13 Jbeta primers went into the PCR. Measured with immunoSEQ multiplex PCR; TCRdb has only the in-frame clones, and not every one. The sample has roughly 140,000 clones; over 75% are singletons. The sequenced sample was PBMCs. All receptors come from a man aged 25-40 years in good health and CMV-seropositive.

The CDR3 region is CASSSTGIDTGELFF. As DNA, the CDR3 is TGTGCCAGCAGCTCGACAGGGATCGACACCGGGGAGCTGTTTTTT. The V gene is TRBV7-8, the J gene TRBJ2-2; 7 positions agree with TRBD1. CDR1 and CDR2 (germline): SGHVS, FQNEAQ. V trimming: 4 bases; J trimming: 3 bases; junction bases outside the gene matches: 5. The CDR3 is made up of 15 amino acids.

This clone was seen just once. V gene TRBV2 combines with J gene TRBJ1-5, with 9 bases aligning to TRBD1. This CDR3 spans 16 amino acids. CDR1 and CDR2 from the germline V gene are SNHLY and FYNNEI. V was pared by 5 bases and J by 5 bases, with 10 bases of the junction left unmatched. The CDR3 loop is CASSTPWDRVDQPQHF. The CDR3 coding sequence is TGTGCCAGCAGTACGCCCTGGGACAGGGTGGATCAGCCCCAGCATTTT.

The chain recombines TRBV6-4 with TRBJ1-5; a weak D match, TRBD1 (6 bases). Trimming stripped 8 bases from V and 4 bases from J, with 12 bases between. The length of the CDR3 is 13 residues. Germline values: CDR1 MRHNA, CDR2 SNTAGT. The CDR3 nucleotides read TGTGCCAGCCCCCACAGGGAGAATCAGCCCCAGCATTTT. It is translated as CASPHRENQPQHF.

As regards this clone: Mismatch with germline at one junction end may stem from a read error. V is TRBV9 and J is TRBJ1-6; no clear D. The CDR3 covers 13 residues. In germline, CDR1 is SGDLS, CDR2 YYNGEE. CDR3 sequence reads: CAGSVAEVSPLHF. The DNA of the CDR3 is TGTGCCGGCAGCGTAGCGGAGGTTTCACCCCTCCACTTT.

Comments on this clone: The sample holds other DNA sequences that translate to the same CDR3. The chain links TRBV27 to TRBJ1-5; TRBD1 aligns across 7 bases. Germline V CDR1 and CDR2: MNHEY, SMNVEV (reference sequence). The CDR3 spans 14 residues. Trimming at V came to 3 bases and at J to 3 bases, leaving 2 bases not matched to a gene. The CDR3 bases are TGTGCCAGCAGTTTCGGACAGGACAATCAGCCCCAGCATTTT. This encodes CASSFGQDNQPQHF.

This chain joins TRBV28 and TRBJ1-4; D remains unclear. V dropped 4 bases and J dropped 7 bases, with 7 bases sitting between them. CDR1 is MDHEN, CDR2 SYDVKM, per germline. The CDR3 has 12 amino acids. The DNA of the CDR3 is TGTGCCAGCAGTTCCCGGGTTGAAAAACTGTTTTTT. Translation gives CASSSRVEKLFF. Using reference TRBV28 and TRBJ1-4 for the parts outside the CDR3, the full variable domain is DVKVTQSSRYLVKRTGEKVFLECVQDMDHENMFWYRQDPGLGLRLIYFSYDVKMKEKGDIPEGYSVSREKKERFSLILESASTNQTSMYLCASSSRVEKLFFGSGTQLSVL.

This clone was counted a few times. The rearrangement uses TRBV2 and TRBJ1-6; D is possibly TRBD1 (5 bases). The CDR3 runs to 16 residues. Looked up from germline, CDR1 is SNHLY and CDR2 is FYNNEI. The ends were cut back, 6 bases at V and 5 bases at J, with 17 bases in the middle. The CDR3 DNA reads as TGTGCCAGCAGGGGAGGATCGGGACGACATAATTCACCCCTCCACTTT. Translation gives CASRGGSGRHNSPLHF.

The CDR3 loop reads CASSIGTSGYYEQYF. CDR3 in DNA: TGTGCCAGCAGTATCGGGACTAGCGGGTACTACGAGCAGTACTTC. This rearrangement joins TRBV2 to TRBJ2-7; the match to TRBD2 covers 12 bases. With 5 bases clipped from V and 3 bases from J, the junction kept 5 bases outside the gene matches. The CDR3 is made up of 15 amino acids. Germline-derived CDR1 and CDR2 are SNHLY and FYNNEI.

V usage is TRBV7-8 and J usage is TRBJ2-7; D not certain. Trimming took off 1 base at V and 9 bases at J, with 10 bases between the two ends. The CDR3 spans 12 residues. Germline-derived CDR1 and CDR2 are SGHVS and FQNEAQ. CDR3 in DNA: TGTGCCAGCAGCTTAGGTCCGGCAGGGCAGTACTTC. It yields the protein CASSLGPAGQYF.

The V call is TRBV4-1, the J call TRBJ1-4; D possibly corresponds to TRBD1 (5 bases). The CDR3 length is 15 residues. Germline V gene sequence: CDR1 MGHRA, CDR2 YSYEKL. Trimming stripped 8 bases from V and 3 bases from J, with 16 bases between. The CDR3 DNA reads TGCGCCAGCCTATCAAGATGGGGGGCTAATGAAAAACTGTTTTTT. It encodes CASLSRWGANEKLFF.

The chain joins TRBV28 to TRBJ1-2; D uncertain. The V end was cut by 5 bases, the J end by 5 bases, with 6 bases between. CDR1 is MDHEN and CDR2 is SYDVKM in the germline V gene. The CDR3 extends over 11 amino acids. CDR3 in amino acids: CASSNSYGYTF. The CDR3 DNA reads TGTGCCAGCAGTAATAGTTATGGCTACACCTTC.

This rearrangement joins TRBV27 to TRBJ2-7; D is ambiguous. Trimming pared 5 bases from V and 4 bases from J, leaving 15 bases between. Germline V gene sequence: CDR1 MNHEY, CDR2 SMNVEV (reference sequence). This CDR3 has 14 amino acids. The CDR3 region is CASSPWVGPYEQYF. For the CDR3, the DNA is TGTGCCAGCAGTCCCTGGGTGGGCCCGTACGAGCAGTACTTC.

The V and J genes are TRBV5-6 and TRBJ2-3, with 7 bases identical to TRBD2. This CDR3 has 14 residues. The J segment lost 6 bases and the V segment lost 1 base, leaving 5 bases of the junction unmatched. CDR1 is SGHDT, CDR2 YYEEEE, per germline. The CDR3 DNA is TGTGCCAGCAGCTTGACCTTACTAGCGGATACGCAGTATTTT. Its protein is CASSLTLLADTQYF.

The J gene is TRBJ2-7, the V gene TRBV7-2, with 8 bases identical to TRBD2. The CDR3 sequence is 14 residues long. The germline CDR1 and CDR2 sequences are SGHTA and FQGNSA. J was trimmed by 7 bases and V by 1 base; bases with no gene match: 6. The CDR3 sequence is CASSLGGGLREQYF. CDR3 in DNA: TGTGCCAGCAGCTTAGGCGGGGGGTTACGGGAGCAGTACTTC.

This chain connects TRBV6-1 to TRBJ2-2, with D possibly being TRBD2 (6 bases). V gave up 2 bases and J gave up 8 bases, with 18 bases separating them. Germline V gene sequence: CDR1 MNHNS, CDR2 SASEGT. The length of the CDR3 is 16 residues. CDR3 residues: CASSEFSGEGTGELFF. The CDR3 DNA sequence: TGTGCCAGCAGTGAATTTAGCGGAGAGGGGACGGGGGAGCTGTTTTTT.

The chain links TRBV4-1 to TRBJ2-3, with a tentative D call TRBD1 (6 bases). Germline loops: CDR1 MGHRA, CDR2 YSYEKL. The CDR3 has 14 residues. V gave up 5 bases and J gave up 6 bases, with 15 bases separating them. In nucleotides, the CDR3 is TGCGCCAGCAGCTCATACAGGGTAGCGGATACGCAGTATTTT. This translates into CASSSYRVADTQYF.

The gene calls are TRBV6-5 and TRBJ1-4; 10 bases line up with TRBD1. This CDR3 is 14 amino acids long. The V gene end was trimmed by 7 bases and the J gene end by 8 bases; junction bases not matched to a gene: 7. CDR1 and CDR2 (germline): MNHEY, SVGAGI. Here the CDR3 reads CASKADRGLEKLFF. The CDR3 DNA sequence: TGTGCCAGCAAAGCCGACAGGGGGCTCGAAAAACTGTTTTTT.

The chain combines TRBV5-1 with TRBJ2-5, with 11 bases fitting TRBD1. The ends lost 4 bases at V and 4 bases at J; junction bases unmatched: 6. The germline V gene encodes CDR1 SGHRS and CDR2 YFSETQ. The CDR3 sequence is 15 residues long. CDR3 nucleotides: TGCGCCAGCAGCGGCACCGGGACAGGGGGAGAGACCCAGTACTTC. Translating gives CASSGTGTGGETQYF. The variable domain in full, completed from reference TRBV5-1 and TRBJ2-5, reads KAGVTQTPRYLIKTRGQQVTLSCSPISGHRSVSWYQQTPGQGLQFLFEYFSETQRNKGNFPGRFSGRQFSNSRSEMNVSTLELGDSALYLCASSGTGTGGETQYFGPGTRLLVL.

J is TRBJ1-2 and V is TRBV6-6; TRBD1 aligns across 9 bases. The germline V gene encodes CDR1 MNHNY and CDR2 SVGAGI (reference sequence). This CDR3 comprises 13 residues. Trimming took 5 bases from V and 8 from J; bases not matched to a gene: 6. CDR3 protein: CASSRQGEYGYTF. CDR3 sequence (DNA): TGTGCCAGCAGTCGACAGGGGGAATACGGCTACACCTTC.

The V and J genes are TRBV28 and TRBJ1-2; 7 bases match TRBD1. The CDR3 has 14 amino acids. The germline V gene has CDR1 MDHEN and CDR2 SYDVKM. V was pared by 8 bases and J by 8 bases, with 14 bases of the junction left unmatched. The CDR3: CASYLTGIREGYTF. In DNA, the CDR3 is TGTGCCAGCTACCTGACAGGGATCCGTGAGGGCTACACCTTC.

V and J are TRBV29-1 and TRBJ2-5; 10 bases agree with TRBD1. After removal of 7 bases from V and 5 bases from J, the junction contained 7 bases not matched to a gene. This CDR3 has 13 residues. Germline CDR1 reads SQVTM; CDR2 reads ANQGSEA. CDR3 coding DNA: TGCAGCGCCGGACAGGGGGTCTGGGAGACCCAGTACTTC. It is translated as CSAGQGVWETQYF.

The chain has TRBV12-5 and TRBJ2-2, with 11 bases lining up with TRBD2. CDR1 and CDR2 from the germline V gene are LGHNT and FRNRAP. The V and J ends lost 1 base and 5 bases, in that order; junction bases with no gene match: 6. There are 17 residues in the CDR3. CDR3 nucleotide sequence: TGTGCTAGTGGTTTGGCCACACTAGCGGGGGCAACCGGGGAGCTGTTTTTT. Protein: CASGLATLAGATGELFF.

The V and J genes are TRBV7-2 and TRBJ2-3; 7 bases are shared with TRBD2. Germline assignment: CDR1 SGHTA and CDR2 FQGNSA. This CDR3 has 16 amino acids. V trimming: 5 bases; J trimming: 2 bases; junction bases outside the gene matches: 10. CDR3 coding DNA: TGTGCCAGCAGCGCCACATCCGGGACTATCACAGATACGCAGTATTTT. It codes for CASSATSGTITDTQYF. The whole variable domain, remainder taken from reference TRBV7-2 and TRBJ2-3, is GAGVSQSPSNKVTEKGKDVELRCDPISGHTALYWYRQSLGQGLEFLIYFQGNSAPDKSGLPSDRFSAERTGGSVSTLTIQRTQQEDSAVYLCASSATSGTITDTQYFGPGTRLTVL.

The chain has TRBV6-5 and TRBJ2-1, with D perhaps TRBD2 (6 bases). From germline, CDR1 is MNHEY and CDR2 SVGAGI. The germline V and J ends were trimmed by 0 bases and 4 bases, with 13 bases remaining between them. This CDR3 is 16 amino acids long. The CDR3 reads CASSYSIGAGYNEQFF. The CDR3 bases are TGTGCCAGCAGTTACTCGATCGGAGCGGGTTACAATGAGCAGTTCTTC.

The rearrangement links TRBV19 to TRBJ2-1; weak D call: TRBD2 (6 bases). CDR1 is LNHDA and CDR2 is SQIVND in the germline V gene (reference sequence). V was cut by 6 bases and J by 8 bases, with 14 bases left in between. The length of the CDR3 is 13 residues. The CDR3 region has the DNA TGTGCCAGTAGCCCAACTAGCCGCTATGAGCAGTTCTTC. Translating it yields CASSPTSRYEQFF. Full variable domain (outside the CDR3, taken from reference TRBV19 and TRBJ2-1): DGGITQSPKYLFRKEGQNVTLSCEQNLNHDAMYWYRQDPGQGLRLIYYSQIVNDFQKGDIAEGYSVSREKKESFPLTVTSAQKNPTAFYLCASSPTSRYEQFFGPGTRLTVL.

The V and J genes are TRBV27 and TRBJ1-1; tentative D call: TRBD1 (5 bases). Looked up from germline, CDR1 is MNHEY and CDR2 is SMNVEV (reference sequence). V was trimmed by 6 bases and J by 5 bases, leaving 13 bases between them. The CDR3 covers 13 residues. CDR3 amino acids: CASRGWEGTEAFF. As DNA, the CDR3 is TGTGCCAGCAGGGGTTGGGAGGGGACTGAAGCTTTCTTT.